These 22 T cell receptor beta chains originate from one sample sequenced in a study of low-dose radiotherapy and immunotherapy resistance in tumors. Priming of first-strand cDNA relied on TRAV- and TRBV-specific primers (covering alpha and beta chains). The PCR that amplified TCRs ran for 20 cycles, relying on a constant-region primer and a V-primer adapter. Each CDR3 protein is one row after TCRdb ran MiXCR on the reads. The data show 65,000 to 90,000 distinct CDR3 sequences, 15% to 20% seen once. Time point indicated: before trial treatment. Specimen: PBMCs, collected before treatment. Source of these receptors: a male donor with prostate cancer.

This clonotype appeared many times. This chain connects TRBV11-2 to TRBJ1-5; D call uncertain. CDR1 is SGHAT and CDR2 is FQNNGV in the germline V gene. The CDR3 runs to 13 residues. V lost 2 bases and J 4 bases, leaving 6 bases between the germline ends. CDR3 DNA sequence: TGTGCCAGCAGCTTAAAAGAGAATCAGCCCCAGCATTTT. This translates into CASSLKENQPQHF. Full variable domain (missing parts from reference TRBV11-2 and TRBJ1-5): EAGVAQSPRYKIIEKRQSVAFWCNPISGHATLYWYQQILGQGPKLLIQFQNNGVVDDSQLPKDRFSAERLKGVDSTLKIQPAKLEDSAVYLCASSLKENQPQHFGDGTRLSIL.

This clonotype occurred many times. The chain is built from TRBV28 and TRBJ1-4, with 8 nucleotides matching TRBD1. V trimming: 5 bases; J trimming: 3 bases; junction bases outside the gene matches: 5. CDR3 length equals 15 residues. CDR1 and CDR2 (germline): MDHEN, SYDVKM. In nucleotides, the CDR3 is TGTGCCAGCAGTGCCAGGGGGCGGCCTAATGAAAAACTGTTTTTT. Its protein is CASSARGRPNEKLFF. Full variable domain (missing parts from reference TRBV28 and TRBJ1-4): DVKVTQSSRYLVKRTGEKVFLECVQDMDHENMFWYRQDPGLGLRLIYFSYDVKMKEKGDIPEGYSVSREKKERFSLILESASTNQTSMYLCASSARGRPNEKLFFGSGTQLSVL.

This clonotype was found many times. V and J are TRBV29-1 and TRBJ2-2, with TRBD1 matching 8 bases. CDR3 length equals 14 residues. CDR1 SQVTM and CDR2 ANQGSEA come from the germline V gene. J gave up 4 bases and V 3 bases, and 4 bases lay outside the gene matches. This CDR3 reads CSVDRGLGTGELFF. CDR3 coding DNA: TGCAGCGTTGACAGGGGGCTCGGCACCGGGGAGCTGTTTTTT.

The sample holds many counts of this clonotype. The chain combines TRBV21-1 with TRBJ1-4; the table names TRBD1, a call not compared with the DNA. TRBV21-1 is classified as a pseudogene. The CDR3 is 15 amino acids. The CDR3 DNA follows: TGTGCCAGCAGAAGCGGGGGCAGTTGTAATGAAAAACTGTTTTTT. The encoded protein is CASRSGGSCNEKLFF.

This clonotype came up many times. The chain uses TRBV4-3 and TRBJ2-5, with 8 bases identical to TRBD1. The CDR3 runs to 16 residues. J gave up 5 bases and V 3 bases, and 11 bases lay outside the gene matches. Germline loops: CDR1 LGHNA, CDR2 YSLEER. For the CDR3, the DNA is TGCGCCAGCAGCCACCCGTCGGCAGGGGGCTACGAGACCCAGTACTTC. Amino acid sequence: CASSHPSAGGYETQYF.

This clonotype was recorded many times. The gene calls are TRBV7-9 and TRBJ2-5, with D unresolved. Deletions cut 2 bases from V and 0 bases from J, with 1 base between. The CDR3 length is 12 residues. Germline CDR1 and CDR2: SEHNR and FQNEAQ (reference sequence). The CDR3 protein is CASSLHQETQYF. CDR3 DNA sequence: TGTGCCAGCAGCTTACACCAAGAGACCCAGTACTTC.

The CDR3 loop reads CASIRTCGAEIRPGELFF. The CDR3 DNA sequence: TGTGCCAGCATCAGGACTTGCGGGGCGGAAATACGCCCCGGGGAGCTGTTTTTT. The rearrangement links TRBV6-2 or TRBV6-3 to TRBJ2-2; possible D gene TRBD2, 6 bases. CDR3 size: 18 residues. V shed 7 bases and J shed 6 bases, with 27 bases lying between them. In germline, CDR1 is MNHEY, CDR2 SVGEGT.

This clonotype was recorded at least ten times. The CDR3 nucleotides read TGCAGTGCTCTGGATGAGACCCAGTACTTC. This sequence encodes CSALDETQYF. The chain combines TRBV20-1 with TRBJ2-5; the D is unclear. Germline V gives CDR1 DFQATT, CDR2 SNEGSKA (reference sequence). V lost 5 bases, J lost 5 bases, and 6 bases lay in between. CDR3 length: 10 residues.

This clonotype was detected ten times or more. CDR3 bases: TGTGCCAGCAGCCAGGACTATAGCTCCTACAATGAGCAGTTCTTC. Translated: CASSQDYSSYNEQFF. The chain links TRBV9 to TRBJ2-1; TRBD2 might be the D (6 bases). The V gene lost 4 bases and the J gene lost 0 bases, with 11 bases spanning the gap. The CDR3 is 15 amino acids. Germline V CDR1 and CDR2: SGDLS, YYNGEE.

In this sample, this clonotype turned up many times. J is TRBJ1-1 and V is TRBV30, with D maybe TRBD1 (5 bases). CDR1 is GTSNPN, CDR2 SVGIG, per germline (reference sequence). CDR3 length: 15 amino acids. V lost 4 bases, J lost 1 base, and 16 bases lay in between. The CDR3 is CAWTPGGGRNTEAFF. The CDR3 region has the DNA TGTGCCTGGACCCCCGGGGGGGGACGGAACACTGAAGCTTTCTTT. Using reference TRBV30 and TRBJ1-1 for the parts outside the CDR3, the full variable domain is SQTIHQWPATLVQPVGSPLSLECTVEGTSNPNLYWYRQAAGRGLQLLFYSVGIGQISSEVPQNLSASRPQDRQFILSSKKLLLSDSGFYLCAWTPGGGRNTEAFFGQGTRLTVV.

This clonotype was picked up many times. The CDR3 DNA sequence: TGTGCCAGCAGCCCGAAGCTAAGGCTCGGAAACACCATATATTTT. This codes for CASSPKLRLGNTIYF. This chain connects TRBV7-9 to TRBJ1-3; D unresolved. This CDR3 comprises 15 residues. Trimming removed 5 bases at V and 4 bases at J, with 15 bases between. CDR1 SEHNR and CDR2 FQNEAQ come from the germline V gene (reference sequence).

Ten or more counts support this clonotype. This chain joins TRBV11-2 and TRBJ2-7; 7 nucleotides line up with TRBD1. Germline values: CDR1 SGHAT, CDR2 FQNNGV. V was pared by 8 bases and J by 6 bases, with 10 bases of the junction left unmatched. The CDR3 has 13 residues. Here the CDR3 reads CASATGTAGEQYF. The CDR3 DNA reads as TGTGCCAGCGCCACGGGGACAGCCGGCGAGCAGTACTTC.

Many counts were recorded for this clonotype. The chain carries TRBV4-3 and TRBJ1-3; a weak D match, TRBD1 (6 bases). V was trimmed by 1 base and J by 0 bases, leaving 22 bases between them. CDR1 is LGHNA and CDR2 is YSLEER in the germline V gene. The CDR3 runs 20 residues. The CDR3 DNA reads as TGCGCCAGCAGCCAAGTCTCTTGGGTTCAAGGGGGGGTCTCTGGAAACACCATATATTTT. This codes for CASSQVSWVQGGVSGNTIYF.

At least ten counts were recorded for this clonotype. This chain connects TRBV12-3 or TRBV12-4 to TRBJ2-2; D unresolved. Trimming removed 4 bases at V and 5 bases at J, with 11 bases between. The CDR3 totals 14 residues. CDR3 DNA: TGTGCCAGCAGTTGGGGATTGGGTACCGGGGAGCTGTTTTTT. It translates to CASSWGLGTGELFF.

Turning to this clonotype: This is likely an artifact of a read error, given a far larger clone one base away. The chain employs TRBV6-2 or TRBV6-3 and TRBJ2-5; no clear D. There are 13 residues in the CDR3. From germline, CDR1 is MNHEY and CDR2 SVGEGT. V dropped 0 bases and J dropped 1 base, with 3 bases sitting between them. CDR3 bases: TGTGCCAGCAGTTACTCGACCCAAGAGACCCAGTACTTC. This codes for CASSYSTQETQYF.

This clonotype came up many times. The genes are TRBV6-2 or TRBV6-3 and TRBJ2-1; D remains ambiguous. CDR1 MNHEY and CDR2 SVGEGT come from the germline V gene. V lost 6 bases, J lost 8 bases, and 11 bases lay in between. The CDR3 consists of 12 residues. The CDR3 coding sequence is TGTGCCAGCAGAACCCCGGTGGATGAGCAGTTCTTC. It is translated as CASRTPVDEQFF.

This sequence joins TRBV20-1 and TRBJ2-1; 10 bases are a match to TRBD1. Germline lookup yields CDR1 DFQATT and CDR2 SNEGSKA (reference sequence). V lost 8 bases and J lost 7; bases outside the gene matches: 14. The length of the CDR3 is 15 residues. The CDR3 spells CSTTSGTGVQNEQFF. The CDR3, as DNA: TGCAGTACTACCTCCGGGACAGGGGTGCAAAATGAGCAGTTCTTC.

For this clonotype: The likely explanation is a read error, given a far larger clone one base away. The gene calls are TRBV6-2 or TRBV6-3 and TRBJ2-3; 11 nucleotides agree with TRBD2. Germline V gene data show CDR1 as MNHEY and CDR2 as SVGEGT. This CDR3 has 15 amino acids. DNA of the CDR3: TGTGCCAGCAGGAAAATAGCGGGGGGGCCAGATATGCAGTATTTT. Encoded protein: CASRKIAGGPDMQYF.

There are many counts of this clonotype. The CDR3 DNA is TGCGCCAGCAGGTCCGGGAACAATCAGCCCCAGCATTTT. Its protein product is CASRSGNNQPQHF. V and J are TRBV5-1 and TRBJ1-5; D is unclear. The CDR3 sequence is 13 residues long. V gave up 5 bases and J gave up 3 bases, with 9 bases separating them. Germline V CDR1 and CDR2: SGHRS, YFSETQ.

This clonotype was observed a few times. The rearrangement joins TRBV3-1 to TRBJ2-1; possibly TRBD2 for D (5 bases). CDR3 length: 14 amino acids. V was pared by 0 bases and J by 15 bases, with 18 bases between. The V gene's germline CDR1 is LGHDT and CDR2 YNNKEL (reference sequence). CDR3 nucleotide sequence: TGTGCCAGCAGCCAAGATCTAGCAGAGCCTCGGACGTTCTTC. Translated, it gives CASSQDLAEPRTFF.

The rearrangement uses TRBV4-1 and TRBJ2-1; 11 bases are shared with TRBD2. J gave up 7 bases and V 8 bases, and 16 bases lay outside the gene matches. Germline V CDR1 and CDR2: MGHRA, YSYEKL. This CDR3 has 17 amino acids. Here the CDR3 reads CASGMRTPGLAANEQFF. DNA of the CDR3: TGCGCCAGCGGAATGAGGACTCCGGGACTAGCGGCTAATGAGCAGTTCTTC.

This clonotype was picked up many times. This chain links TRBV7-9 with TRBJ1-6; D is uncertain. The CDR3 runs to 15 residues. Germline CDR1 reads SEHNR; CDR2 reads FQNEAQ (reference sequence). The ends were cut back, 5 bases at V and 7 bases at J, with 15 bases in the middle. DNA of the CDR3: TGTGCCAGCAGCGCACTCCGGTCCAGGAATTCACCCCTCCACTTT. Translation gives CASSALRSRNSPLHF. The full variable domain, its missing parts supplied by reference TRBV7-9 and TRBJ1-6, is DTGVSQNPRHKITKRGQNVTFRCDPISEHNRLYWYRQTLGQGPEFLTYFQNEAQLEKSRLLSDRFSAERPKGSFSTLEIQRTEQGDSAMYLCASSALRSRNSPLHFGNGTRLTVT.